The 24 T cell receptor beta chains listed next were all sequenced from one sample in a study of shared clonotypes between healthy human individuals. The method was immunoSEQ multiplex PCR; TCRdb's version includes in-frame clones alone and lacks a portion of them. The sample has around 700,000 clones, approximately 79% seen once. Sequencing used memory CD4+ T cells sorted from blood. The subset was: CD45RA-negative fraction. The receptors derive from a woman aged 30 to 39 in good health.

This clone was observed a few times. This same CDR3 is encoded by further DNA sequences in the sample. CDR3 region: CASSPGLAGGNEQFF. Here the CDR3 DNA reads TGTGCCAGCAGCCCGGGACTAGCGGGAGGGAATGAGCAGTTCTTC. The V and J genes are TRBV7-9 and TRBJ2-1; TRBD2 matches 16 bases. With V trimmed by 5 bases and J by 7 bases, 2 bases remained unmatched. This CDR3 region has 15 residues. CDR1 and CDR2 from the germline V gene are SEHNR and FQNEAQ (reference sequence).

The chain joins TRBV5-1 to TRBJ1-1; 7 bases are a match to TRBD1. The CDR3 is made up of 15 amino acids. Trimming at V came to 0 bases and at J to 1 base, leaving 3 bases not matched to a gene. CDR1 and CDR2 from the germline V gene are SGHRS and YFSETQ. This chain's CDR3 is CASSLVGQANTEAFF. The CDR3 DNA reads TGCGCCAGCAGCTTGGTTGGACAGGCGAACACTGAAGCTTTCTTT.

This chain uses TRBV6-5 with TRBJ1-3; D ambiguous. V lost 7 bases and J 0 bases, leaving 7 bases between the germline ends. CDR3 length: 13 amino acids. The V gene's germline CDR1 is MNHEY and CDR2 SVGAGI. The CDR3 region is CASIQNSGNTIYF. For the CDR3, the DNA is TGTGCCAGCATACAGAACTCTGGAAACACCATATATTTT.

V usage is TRBV28 and J usage is TRBJ1-2; no firm D call. The CDR3 contains 13 residues. Germline lookup yields CDR1 MDHEN and CDR2 SYDVKM. V gave up 2 bases and J gave up 8 bases, with 12 bases separating them. The CDR3 protein is CASSLNGNWGYTF. The CDR3 DNA is TGTGCCAGCAGTTTAAACGGCAATTGGGGCTACACCTTC.

V gene TRBV28 combines with J gene TRBJ2-2; 8 nucleotides match TRBD2. The V segment lost 3 bases and the J segment 8 bases; nucleotides outside the gene matches: 5. CDR3 size: 14 residues. From germline, CDR1 is MDHEN and CDR2 SYDVKM. Here the CDR3 reads CASSFREGLGELFF. The CDR3 DNA reads TGTGCCAGCAGTTTCCGGGAGGGCCTGGGGGAGCTGTTTTTT.

This chain joins TRBV5-1 and TRBJ1-1; 10 nucleotides match TRBD1. Germline CDR1 SGHRS, CDR2 YFSETQ. Trimming took 4 bases from V and 0 from J; bases not matched to a gene: 6. This CDR3 comprises 16 residues. As DNA, the CDR3 is TGCGCCAGCAGCACGGGGGACAGGGGTATGAACACTGAAGCTTTCTTT. Its translation is CASSTGDRGMNTEAFF.

CDR3 sequence (DNA): TGTGCCAGCAGCTTAGTCTCACTGCTAAACACTGAAGCTTTCTTT. Encoded protein: CASSLVSLLNTEAFF. The rearrangement joins TRBV7-2 to TRBJ1-1; D call uncertain. The germline V gene encodes CDR1 SGHTA and CDR2 FQGNSA. The CDR3 covers 15 residues. Trimming took 1 base from V and 2 from J, leaving 11 bases between them.

Only a few counts were recorded for this clone. The chain combines TRBV5-1 with TRBJ2-7; 10 bases line up with TRBD2. V lost 2 bases, J lost 6 bases, and 5 bases stayed unmatched. There are 14 residues in the CDR3. Looked up from germline, CDR1 is SGHRS and CDR2 is YFSETQ. CDR3 sequence: CASSLAGGSLEQYF. CDR3 DNA: TGCGCCAGCAGCTTAGCGGGAGGGTCCCTCGAGCAGTACTTC.

V and J are TRBV9 and TRBJ2-2; possible D gene TRBD2, 8 bases. The CDR3 sequence is 21 residues long. CDR1 is SGDLS and CDR2 is YYNGEE in the germline V gene. Trimming removed 0 bases at V and 0 bases at J, with 24 bases between. CDR3: CASSVEGQSLTGGTNTGELFF. The CDR3, as DNA: TGTGCCAGCAGCGTAGAGGGACAGAGCTTGACGGGAGGGACGAACACCGGGGAGCTGTTTTTT.

The chain links TRBV28 to TRBJ2-5, with 12 bases lining up with TRBD2. After removal of 3 bases from V and 5 bases from J, the junction contained 13 bases not matched to a gene. CDR3 size: 18 residues. In germline, CDR1 is MDHEN, CDR2 SYDVKM. CDR3 region: CASSFPLAGGGRSETQYF. The CDR3 coding sequence is TGTGCCAGCAGTTTCCCCCTAGCGGGAGGGGGGCGAAGTGAGACCCAGTACTTC.

The genes are TRBV10-2 and TRBJ1-1; D not certain. The CDR3 loop spans 12 amino acids. Trimming took off 4 bases at V and 2 bases at J, with 5 bases between the two ends. Germline CDR1 WSHSY, CDR2 SAAADI. The DNA of the CDR3 is TGCGCCAGCAGTGCTCGAAACACTGAAGCTTTCTTT. Residues: CASSARNTEAFF.

The DNA of the CDR3 is TGTGCCAGCAGCTTCAAACAGGGGGCAGGCTATGGCTACACCTTC. Translated, it gives CASSFKQGAGYGYTF. This chain links TRBV5-4 with TRBJ1-2; 9 bases are shared with TRBD1. The junction had 6 bases not matched to a gene; V was cut back by 2 bases and J by 4 bases. The CDR3 length is 15 residues. Germline CDR1 and CDR2: SGHNT and YYREEE (reference sequence).

This clone was counted only a few times. This chain connects TRBV7-2 to TRBJ1-1, with 10 bases lining up with TRBD1. CDR1 is SGHTA and CDR2 is FQGNSA in the germline V gene. The trim removed 5 bases at V and 7 bases at J, leaving 10 bases unmatched. CDR3 length: 15 amino acids. This CDR3 is CASSIPPGQGSEAFF. The CDR3 region has the DNA TGTGCCAGCAGCATTCCTCCGGGACAGGGGAGTGAAGCTTTCTTT. The complete variable domain, with remaining parts taken from reference TRBV7-2 and TRBJ1-1, reads GAGVSQSPSNKVTEKGKDVELRCDPISGHTALYWYRQSLGQGLEFLIYFQGNSAPDKSGLPSDRFSAERTGGSVSTLTIQRTQQEDSAVYLCASSIPPGQGSEAFFGQGTRLTVV.

V and J are TRBV20-1 and TRBJ2-2, with D perhaps TRBD1 (5 bases). The V end lost 3 bases, the J end lost 11 bases, and 10 bases lay between the germline ends. Germline-derived CDR1 and CDR2 are DFQATT and SNEGSKA (reference sequence). This CDR3 is built from 11 residues. CDR3 residues: CSASPQGELFF. CDR3 nucleotide sequence: TGCAGTGCTAGTCCTCAGGGTGAGCTGTTTTTT.

This chain links TRBV19 with TRBJ1-1; D uncertain. This CDR3 contains 16 residues. Germline CDR1 and CDR2: LNHDA and SQIVND (reference sequence). The V gene lost 6 bases and the J gene lost 4 bases, with 21 bases spanning the gap. DNA of the CDR3: TGTGCCAGTAGACCCACGCAGGTCGTGATCGGCACTGAAGCTTTCTTT. Protein product: CASRPTQVVIGTEAFF.

Only a few counts were recorded for this clone. A much more abundant neighbour one base away suggests this may be a read error. The identical CDR3 is also encoded by other nucleotide sequences in the sample. V and J are TRBV2 and TRBJ1-1; TRBD1 aligns across 8 bases. The CDR3 contains 13 residues. V was clipped by 3 bases and J by 3 bases; unmatched bases: 0. Germline V gene sequence: CDR1 SNHLY, CDR2 FYNNEI. The CDR3 protein is CASSEDRDTEAFF. The DNA for the CDR3 is TGTGCCAGCAGTGAGGACAGGGACACTGAAGCTTTCTTT.

Regarding this clone: The same CDR3 arises from other DNA sequences in this sample as well. CDR3 sequence reads: CASSLDPGPNEKLFF. CDR3 DNA: TGTGCCAGCAGCTTGGACCCAGGGCCCAATGAAAAACTGTTTTTT. This chain uses TRBV5-5 with TRBJ1-4, with D maybe TRBD1 (5 bases). The CDR3 is 15 residues long. Germline CDR1 SGHKS, CDR2 YYEKEE (reference sequence). V was cut by 0 bases and J by 5 bases, with 11 bases left in between.

The chain links TRBV5-4 to TRBJ2-4; 10 bases agree with TRBD2. V was clipped by 4 bases and J by 0 bases; unmatched bases: 7. The CDR3 is 17 residues long. From germline, CDR1 is SGHNT and CDR2 YYREEE (reference sequence). The CDR3 here is CASSAASGSIAKNIQYF. Here the CDR3 DNA reads TGTGCCAGCAGCGCAGCTAGCGGGAGCATAGCCAAAAACATTCAGTACTTC.

Points on this clone: The sample holds other DNA sequences that translate to the same CDR3. The V and J genes are TRBV19 and TRBJ2-7; 7 bases fit TRBD1. Losses at the gene ends were 5 bases for V and 3 bases for J; bases not matched to a gene: 7. The CDR3 sequence is 14 residues long. Looked up from germline, CDR1 is LNHDA and CDR2 is SQIVND (reference sequence). This CDR3 reads CASSVRDSRYEQYF. In nucleotides, the CDR3 is TGTGCCAGTAGTGTCCGGGACAGCCGCTACGAGCAGTACTTC. The variable domain in full, with the rest retrieved from reference TRBV19 and TRBJ2-7, is DGGITQSPKYLFRKEGQNVTLSCEQNLNHDAMYWYRQDPGQGLRLIYYSQIVNDFQKGDIAEGYSVSREKKESFPLTVTSAQKNPTAFYLCASSVRDSRYEQYFGPGTRLTVT.

V usage is TRBV10-3 and J usage is TRBJ1-4; the match to TRBD1 covers 7 bases. Germline V CDR1 and CDR2: ENHRY, SYGVKD. V gave up 0 bases and J gave up 5 bases; unmatched junction bases: 6. The CDR3 length is 16 residues. The CDR3 loop is CAISESKGAVNEKLFF. In DNA, the CDR3 is TGTGCCATCAGTGAGTCTAAGGGGGCCGTGAATGAAAAACTGTTTTTT.

The gene calls are TRBV5-1 and TRBJ2-7, with TRBD1 identical over 8 bases. From germline, CDR1 is SGHRS and CDR2 YFSETQ. Trimming at V came to 1 base and at J to 1 base, leaving 4 bases not matched to a gene. The CDR3 loop spans 15 amino acids. CDR3 sequence (DNA): TGCGCCAGCAGCTTGATCACAGGGGGTTCCTACGAGCAGTACTTC. Protein product: CASSLITGGSYEQYF.

This chain connects TRBV6-1 to TRBJ2-2, with 12 bases identical to TRBD2. V gave up 2 bases and J gave up 3 bases; unmatched junction bases: 4. Germline V gene data show CDR1 as MNHNS and CDR2 as SASEGT. The CDR3 is made up of 17 amino acids. The CDR3 bases are TGTGCCAGCAGTGAAAAACTAGCGGGAGGTTACACCGGGGAGCTGTTTTTT. Protein: CASSEKLAGGYTGELFF.

V and J are TRBV7-2 and TRBJ2-7; no clear D gene. The V and J ends lost 4 bases and 7 bases respectively, with 17 bases between them. CDR1 SGHTA and CDR2 FQGNSA come from the germline V gene. The CDR3 has 14 residues. CDR3 in amino acids: CASSSPARKGEQYF. In nucleotides, the CDR3 is TGTGCCAGCAGCTCCCCAGCTCGGAAAGGAGAGCAGTACTTC.

This chain links TRBV28 with TRBJ2-7, with D perhaps assigned TRBD1 or TRBD2 (7 bases each). This CDR3 is 16 amino acids long. V was cut by 6 bases and J by 2 bases, with 20 bases left in between. Germline-derived CDR1 and CDR2 are MDHEN and SYDVKM. CDR3 amino acids: CASSLAGDSGTYEQYF. As DNA, the CDR3 is TGTGCCAGCAGCTTGGCGGGGGACAGTGGAACCTACGAGCAGTACTTC.